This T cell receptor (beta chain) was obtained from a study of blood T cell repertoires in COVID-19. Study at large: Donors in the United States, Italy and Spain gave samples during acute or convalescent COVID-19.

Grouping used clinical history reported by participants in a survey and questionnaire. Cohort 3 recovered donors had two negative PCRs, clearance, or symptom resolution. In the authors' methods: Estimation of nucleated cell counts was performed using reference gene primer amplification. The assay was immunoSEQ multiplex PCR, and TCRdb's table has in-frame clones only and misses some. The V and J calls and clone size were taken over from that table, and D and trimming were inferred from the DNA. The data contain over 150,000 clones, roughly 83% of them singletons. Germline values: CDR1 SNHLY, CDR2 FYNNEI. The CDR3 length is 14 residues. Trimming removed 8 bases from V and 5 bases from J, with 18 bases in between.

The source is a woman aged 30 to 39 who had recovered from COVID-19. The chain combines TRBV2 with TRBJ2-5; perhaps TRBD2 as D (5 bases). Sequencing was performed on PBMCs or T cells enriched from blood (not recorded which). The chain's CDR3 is CASDFGLPGETQYF. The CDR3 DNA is TGTGCCAGCGATTTTGGACTCCCTGGGGAGACCCAGTACTTC.